These 10 T cell receptor beta chains came from one sample sequenced in a study of quantifying T cell responses using KT2 cells. Study information: Reverse transcription used primers in the TCR alpha and beta constant regions.

Each cDNA got a UMI-containing oligo ligated at its 3' end. The first PCR ran 4 to 5 cycles with an equimolar RC1.1 and RC1.2 beta primer mix. TCRdb reprocessed the UMI-ligation and nested PCR reads via MiXCR and lists one record per CDR3 protein. Found here are tens of thousands of distinct CDR3 sequences, roughly 11% of them singletons; the top ten hold more than 9%. Sequenced input: PBMCs spiked with cells of the T cell clone KT2. The receptor source for this set is a human donor.

In this sample, this clonotype turned up a few times. The chain joins TRBV18 to TRBJ2-7; D possibly uses TRBD1 or TRBD2 (5 bases each). Germline values: CDR1 KGHSH, CDR2 LQKENI. Trimming pared 6 bases from V and 0 bases from J, leaving 24 bases between. The length of the CDR3 is 18 residues. The CDR3 nucleotides read TGTGCCAGCTCTGTATACAATCTCGGGACGAATTACTCCTACGAGCAGTACTTC. The encoded protein is CASSVYNLGTNYSYEQYF.

V and J are TRBV6-2 or TRBV6-3 and TRBJ2-5; no clear D. Trimming left V 2 bases short and J 7 bases short, with 5 bases between. CDR3 length: 11 amino acids. Germline CDR1 reads MNHEY; CDR2 reads SVGEGT. The DNA of the CDR3 is TGTGCCAGCAGTTACGAGGTGACCCAGTACTTC. Translation gives CASSYEVTQYF.

The table lists this clonotype with a few counts. The chain carries TRBV6-5 and TRBJ2-6; TRBD1 agrees at 10 bases. The junction had 7 bases not matched to a gene; V was cut back by 7 bases and J by 1 base. Per the germline V gene, CDR1 is MNHEY and CDR2 is SVGAGI. The CDR3 has 17 residues. The CDR3, as DNA: TGTGCCAGCACGATAGACAGGGGGCAATCTGGGGCCAACGTCCTGACTTTC. It yields the protein CASTIDRGQSGANVLTF.

This clonotype has a handful of counts. The V and J genes are TRBV4-3 and TRBJ2-7, with a possible D match to TRBD1 (5 bases). Trimming removed 1 base at V and 7 bases at J, with 17 bases between. This CDR3 is built from 15 residues. CDR1 and CDR2 from the germline V gene are LGHNA and YSLEER. This chain's CDR3 is CASSQVYSGAAEQYF. The CDR3 DNA is TGCGCCAGCAGCCAAGTGTACTCTGGGGCCGCGGAGCAGTACTTC.

This clonotype was counted between two and nine times. The genes are TRBV6-1 and TRBJ1-1; D is ambiguous. Germline values: CDR1 MNHNS, CDR2 SASEGT. The CDR3 is 14 amino acids. V gave up 4 bases and J gave up 5 bases, with 14 bases separating them. The CDR3 loop reads CASSGALGGTEAFF. Here the CDR3 DNA reads TGTGCCAGCAGTGGGGCATTGGGAGGGACTGAAGCTTTCTTT.

Ten or more counts support this clonotype. The chain is built from TRBV3-1 and TRBJ1-6; tentative D call: TRBD1 (5 bases). Germline V gives CDR1 LGHDT, CDR2 YNNKEL (reference sequence). The V gene lost 1 base and the J gene lost 7 bases, with 11 bases spanning the gap. The CDR3 extends over 15 amino acids. The CDR3 protein is CASSQGGSGNSPLHF. CDR3 sequence (DNA): TGTGCCAGCAGCCAAGGGGGGTCTGGAAATTCACCCCTCCACTTT.

This clonotype has just a few counts. The chain combines TRBV7-2 with TRBJ2-3; 8 bases match TRBD1. Germline loops: CDR1 SGHTA, CDR2 FQGNSA. J was trimmed by 2 bases and V by 5 bases; bases with no gene match: 9. The CDR3 loop spans 16 amino acids. The CDR3 here is CASSMGQDPNTDTQYF. The CDR3 coding sequence is TGTGCCAGCAGCATGGGACAGGATCCAAACACAGATACGCAGTATTTT.

The table lists this clonotype with a few counts. The chain employs TRBV4-1 and TRBJ1-1; TRBD1 matches 9 bases. Germline lookup yields CDR1 MGHRA and CDR2 YSYEKL. J gave up 0 bases and V 1 base, and 9 bases lay outside the gene matches. This CDR3 contains 18 residues. The CDR3 loop reads CASSQGAGTGLMNTEAFF. DNA for the CDR3: TGCGCCAGCAGCCAAGGGGCAGGGACAGGGCTCATGAACACTGAAGCTTTCTTT.

The genes are TRBV4-3 and TRBJ2-1, with D unclear. Trimming stripped 0 bases from V and 6 bases from J, with 12 bases between. The CDR3 length is 15 residues. Germline V CDR1 and CDR2: LGHNA, YSLEER. CDR3 in DNA: TGCGCCAGCAGCCAAGATCGTTCGTTGGGCAATGAGCAGTTCTTC. This translates into CASSQDRSLGNEQFF.

The chain combines TRBV12-3 or TRBV12-4 with TRBJ1-2, with 9 bases fitting TRBD1. This CDR3 is built from 15 residues. V was pared by 5 bases and J by 8 bases, with 12 bases of the junction left unmatched. CDR3 in DNA: TGTGCCAGCAGTCCAGGGACAGGGCGAGTACTCGGCTACACCTTC. Encoded protein: CASSPGTGRVLGYTF.